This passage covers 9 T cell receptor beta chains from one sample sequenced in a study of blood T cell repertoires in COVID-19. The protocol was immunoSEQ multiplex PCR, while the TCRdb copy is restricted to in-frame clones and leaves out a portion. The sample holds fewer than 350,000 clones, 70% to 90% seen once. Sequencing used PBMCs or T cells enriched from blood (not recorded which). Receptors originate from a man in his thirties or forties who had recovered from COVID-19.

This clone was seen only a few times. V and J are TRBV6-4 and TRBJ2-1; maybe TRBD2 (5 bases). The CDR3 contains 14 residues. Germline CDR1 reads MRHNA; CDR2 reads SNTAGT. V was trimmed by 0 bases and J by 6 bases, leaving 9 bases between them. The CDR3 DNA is TGTGCCAGCAGTGACTCTGAGGGTCCCAATGAGCAGTTCTTC. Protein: CASSDSEGPNEQFF.

The DNA of the CDR3 is TGTGCCAGCAGCCAAGAAAAGCGGGGGACACCGCCAGATACGCAGTATTTT. It specifies CASSQEKRGTPPDTQYF. V is TRBV3-1 (or the pseudogene TRBV3-2) and J is TRBJ2-3, with 8 bases aligning to TRBD2. This CDR3 region has 17 residues. V shed 0 bases, J shed 4 bases, and the junction held 9 bases outside the gene matches. From germline, CDR1 is LGHDT and CDR2 YNNKEL (reference sequence).

DNA of the CDR3: TGTGCCAGCAGTTCCGGAGCGGGCGGCTACACCTTC. Protein: CASSSGAGGYTF. The rearrangement links TRBV27 to TRBJ1-2; D gene unclear. The germline CDR1 and CDR2 sequences are MNHEY and SMNVEV (reference sequence). This CDR3 has 12 residues. V was trimmed by 4 bases and J by 8 bases, leaving 11 bases between them.

As DNA, the CDR3 is TGCGCCAGCAGCGACACGGGACACACGAACACTGAAGCTTTCTTT. Translating gives CASSDTGHTNTEAFF. The rearrangement joins TRBV4-1 to TRBJ1-1, with D tentatively TRBD1 (6 bases). Trimming took 5 bases from V and 1 from J, leaving 14 bases between them. CDR1 is MGHRA, CDR2 YSYEKL, per germline. The CDR3 is 15 residues long.

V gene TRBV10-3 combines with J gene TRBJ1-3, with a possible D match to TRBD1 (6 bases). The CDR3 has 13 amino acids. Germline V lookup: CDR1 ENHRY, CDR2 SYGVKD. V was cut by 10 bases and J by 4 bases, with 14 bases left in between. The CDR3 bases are TGTGCCACCTACAGGGTAGGAGGAAACACCATATATTTT. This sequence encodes CATYRVGGNTIYF.

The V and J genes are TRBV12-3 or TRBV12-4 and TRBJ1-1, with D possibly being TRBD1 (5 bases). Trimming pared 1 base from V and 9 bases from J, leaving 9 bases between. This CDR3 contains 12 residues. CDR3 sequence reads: CASSLVGGKAFF. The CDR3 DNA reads TGTGCCAGCAGTTTAGTGGGGGGGAAAGCTTTCTTT.

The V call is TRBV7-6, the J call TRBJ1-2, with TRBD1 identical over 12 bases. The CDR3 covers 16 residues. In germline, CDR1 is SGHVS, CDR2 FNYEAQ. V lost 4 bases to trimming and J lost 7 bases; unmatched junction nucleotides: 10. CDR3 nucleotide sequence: TGTGCCAGCAGCTCGGGACAGGGGGCGGATCGGCCTGGCTACACCTTC. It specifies CASSSGQGADRPGYTF.

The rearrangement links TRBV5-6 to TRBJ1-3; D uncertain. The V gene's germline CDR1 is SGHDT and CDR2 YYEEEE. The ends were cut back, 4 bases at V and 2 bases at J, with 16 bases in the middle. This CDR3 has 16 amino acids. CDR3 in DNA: TGTGCCAGCAGCCCCTTCCGGACGGGGACTGGAAACACCATATATTTT. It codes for CASSPFRTGTGNTIYF.

CDR3 sequence reads: CASSPRSSGNTIYF. As DNA, the CDR3 is TGTGCCAGCAGTCCCCGCAGCTCTGGAAACACCATATATTTT. The rearrangement uses TRBV27 and TRBJ1-3; no reliable D call. The length of the CDR3 is 14 residues. Germline V gene data show CDR1 as MNHEY and CDR2 as SMNVEV (reference sequence). V lost 5 bases and J lost 0, with 8 bases in between.